Below, 21 T cell receptor beta chains from the same sample are listed, as sequenced in a study of T cells after yellow fever vaccination (dated by TCRdb to 2018 to 2020). The label giving this sample's treatment or condition can be read as: live attenuated yellow fever vaccine strain. Receptor libraries were prepared by 5' RACE. The instrument was an Illumina HiSeq 2500. Starting from the raw public reads, TCRdb applied fastp trimming at Q25, assembled clones with MiXCR and retained in-frame beta chains. All rows with the same CDR3 protein become a single entry with the most common DNA and genes. Here the sample has about 160,000 distinct CDR3 sequences; more than 5.5% occur a single time. The biggest ten clones account for more than 2.5% of the sample. The sample consisted of CD4+ T cells sorted from PBMCs, taken 4 to 6 days after the first yellow fever vaccination. The receptor source for this set is a man between 18 and 35 years old who received the YFV17D yellow fever vaccine.

This clonotype appeared many times. The chain joins TRBV7-2 to TRBJ2-2; 7 nucleotides line up with TRBD2. The CDR3 has 15 amino acids. V gave up 4 bases and J gave up 1 base; unmatched junction bases: 3. Germline V gene data show CDR1 as SGHTA and CDR2 as FQGNSA. The CDR3 bases are TGTGCCAGCAGCTACCGCGGGGGGAACACCGGGGAGCTGTTTTTT. This sequence encodes CASSYRGGNTGELFF.

This clonotype was counted many times. The chain employs TRBV4-2 and TRBJ1-2; D is unclear. This CDR3 has 14 residues. V was pared by 1 base and J by 5 bases, with 11 bases between. In germline, CDR1 is LGHNA, CDR2 YNFKEQ. The CDR3, as DNA: TGTGCCAGCAGCCAAGGGACTCTGGGATATGGCTACACCTTC. It specifies CASSQGTLGYGYTF.

J is TRBJ1-3 and V is TRBV10-3; D is uncertain. CDR1 is ENHRY and CDR2 is SYGVKD in the germline V gene. The V end was cut by 4 bases, the J end by 1 base, with 8 bases between. The CDR3 is made up of 14 amino acids. CDR3 DNA: TGTGCCATCAGTGCCGAAGCTTCTGGAAACACCATATATTTT. Protein product: CAISAEASGNTIYF.

This clonotype came up a few times. The rearrangement uses TRBV15 and TRBJ2-4; no firm D call. V was trimmed by 5 bases and J by 0 bases, leaving 17 bases between them. The CDR3 consists of 17 residues. The germline gives CDR1 LNHNV, CDR2 YYDKDF (reference sequence). CDR3 in amino acids: CATSPSPPHTAKNIQYF. The CDR3, as DNA: TGTGCCACCAGCCCTTCCCCCCCTCATACAGCCAAAAACATTCAGTACTTC.

This clonotype was detected ten times or more. This chain connects TRBV6-5 to TRBJ1-5, with D possibly being TRBD1 (5 bases). V was cut by 6 bases and J by 2 bases, with 20 bases left in between. Germline CDR1 reads MNHEY; CDR2 reads SVGAGI. CDR3 length: 17 amino acids. CDR3 sequence (DNA): TGTGCCAGCAGGGCCCAATCGACAGATATGGGCAATCAGCCCCAGCATTTT. Translation: CASRAQSTDMGNQPQHF.

By share, this clonotype counts as medium-sized. The chain couples TRBV6-2 or TRBV6-3 to TRBJ1-6; weak D call: TRBD1 (5 bases). The V gene's germline CDR1 is MNHEY and CDR2 SVGEGT. This CDR3 has 14 residues. With 0 bases removed from V and 9 bases from J, the gap between germline ends came to 9 bases. For the CDR3, the DNA is TGTGCCAGCAGTTACTCGGGGGGGACTTCACCCCTCCACTTT. It is translated as CASSYSGGTSPLHF.

As concerns this clonotype: This clone may be a read error of a much larger clone one base away. The gene calls are TRBV4-1 and TRBJ1-2; TRBD1 aligns across 7 bases. V gave up 3 bases and J gave up 4 bases; unmatched junction bases: 11. CDR1 MGHRA and CDR2 YSYEKL come from the germline V gene. The length of the CDR3 is 16 residues. The CDR3 is CASSHPGGGGIYGYTF. CDR3 in DNA: TGCGCCAGCAGCCACCCCGGTGGAGGGGGCATCTATGGCTACACCTTC.

This clonotype was found many times. This sequence joins TRBV12-3 or TRBV12-4 and TRBJ1-2; TRBD1 aligns across 8 bases. The CDR3 has 15 amino acids. Trimming cost V 6 bases and J 2 bases; bases outside gene matches: 8. In DNA, the CDR3 is TGTGCCAGCAGCTTCGGACAGGGAAAAAACTATGGCTACACCTTC. This sequence encodes CASSFGQGKNYGYTF.

The chain has TRBV11-2 and TRBJ2-7; 7 nucleotides match TRBD1. From germline, CDR1 is SGHAT and CDR2 FQNNGV. With 5 bases clipped from V and 0 bases from J, the junction kept 7 bases outside the gene matches. CDR3 length: 15 residues. The chain's CDR3 is CASSTQGLYSYEQYF. Here the CDR3 DNA reads TGTGCCAGCAGCACACAGGGGTTATACTCCTACGAGCAGTACTTC.

This clonotype was detected many times. This rearrangement joins TRBV6-2 or TRBV6-3 to TRBJ1-5, with D unresolved. V gave up 3 bases and J gave up 3 bases, with 6 bases separating them. This CDR3 is 13 amino acids long. Germline V CDR1 and CDR2: MNHEY, SVGEGT. In nucleotides, the CDR3 is TGTGCCAGCAGTTATCAAGCCAATCAGCCCCAGCATTTT. It yields the protein CASSYQANQPQHF.

This clonotype was detected ten times or more. V usage is TRBV25-1 and J usage is TRBJ2-3, with D unresolved. CDR1 and CDR2 from the germline V gene are MGHDK and SYGVNS. V lost 0 bases and J lost 1, with 14 bases in between. This CDR3 is 17 amino acids long. The CDR3 loop reads CASSEYYEVSGTDTQYF. The CDR3 bases are TGTGCCAGCAGTGAATATTATGAGGTTTCGGGCACAGATACGCAGTATTTT.

The table lists this clonotype with many counts. The chain couples TRBV7-6 to TRBJ1-2; D call uncertain. V was pared by 2 bases and J by 4 bases, with 14 bases between. The CDR3 has 15 amino acids. CDR1 and CDR2 from the germline V gene are SGHVS and FNYEAQ. CDR3 loop: CASSLNVGSPYGYTF. Written as DNA, the CDR3 is TGTGCCAGCAGCTTAAATGTAGGCAGCCCCTATGGCTACACCTTC.

This rearrangement joins TRBV4-3 to TRBJ2-2; the match to TRBD2 covers 11 bases. CDR3 length: 16 residues. The ends lost 1 base at V and 6 bases at J; junction bases unmatched: 4. From germline, CDR1 is LGHNA and CDR2 YSLEER. DNA of the CDR3: TGCGCCAGCAGCCAAGGACTAGCGGGGAAGGCCGGGGAGCTGTTTTTT. Translation gives CASSQGLAGKAGELFF.

This clonotype was observed many times. The chain has TRBV5-1 and TRBJ1-1; D may be TRBD1 (6 bases). The CDR3 is 13 residues long. Germline-derived CDR1 and CDR2 are SGHRS and YFSETQ. The V end lost 3 bases, the J end lost 4 bases, and 10 bases lay between the germline ends. CDR3 sequence reads: CASSWGGGTEAFF. The CDR3 bases are TGCGCCAGCAGCTGGGGGGGCGGCACTGAAGCTTTCTTT.

This clonotype was recorded at least ten times. The chain carries TRBV29-1 and TRBJ1-1; TRBD1 might be the D (5 bases). Germline CDR1 SQVTM, CDR2 ANQGSEA. The CDR3 covers 14 residues. The V end lost 6 bases, the J end lost 2 bases, and 16 bases lay between the germline ends. The CDR3 protein is CSVCKDNSNTEAFF. In nucleotides, the CDR3 is TGCAGCGTCTGTAAGGACAATTCAAACACTGAAGCTTTCTTT.

This clonotype was recorded at least ten times. The chain recombines TRBV18 with TRBJ2-3; 8 positions agree with TRBD1. This CDR3 is built from 15 residues. V trimming: 5 bases; J trimming: 1 base; junction bases outside the gene matches: 5. The germline V gene has CDR1 KGHSH and CDR2 LQKENI. CDR3 in DNA: TGTGCCAGCTCAGAACAGGGGGACGGCACAGATACGCAGTATTTT. This codes for CASSEQGDGTDTQYF.

This clonotype was found many times. The chain uses TRBV9 and TRBJ2-5; no clear D gene. Germline CDR1 is SGDLS and CDR2 is YYNGEE. This CDR3 has 13 residues. V lost 2 bases to trimming and J lost 2 bases, with 7 bases between them. The CDR3 region has the DNA TGTGCCAGCAGCGTGTCAAATCAAGAGACCCAGTACTTC. It codes for CASSVSNQETQYF.

The rearrangement links TRBV7-2 to TRBJ1-1; D not resolved. This CDR3 is built from 14 residues. Germline-derived CDR1 and CDR2 are SGHTA and FQGNSA. Between the trimmed V and J ends, which lost 5 bases and 1 base, there was a span of 11 bases. The CDR3 sequence is CASSQKIGNTEAFF. In DNA, the CDR3 is TGTGCCAGCAGCCAGAAAATCGGGAACACTGAAGCTTTCTTT.

In this sample, this clonotype turned up many times. This chain joins TRBV11-1 and TRBJ1-1, with D unresolved. From germline, CDR1 is SGHAT and CDR2 FQDESV (reference sequence). Trimming removed 9 bases at V and 1 base at J, with 3 bases between. The CDR3 loop spans 10 amino acids. The CDR3 DNA is TGTGCCAGTGGGAACACTGAAGCTTTCTTT. This translates into CASGNTEAFF.

This clonotype has a count of ten or more. This chain joins TRBV24-1 and TRBJ2-3, with TRBD1 as a possible D gene (6 bases). Germline assignment: CDR1 KGHDR and CDR2 SFDVKD. CDR3 length: 15 amino acids. With 8 bases removed from V and 6 bases from J, the gap between germline ends came to 20 bases. In nucleotides, the CDR3 is TGTGCCACCAAGGGGGACGCTCTGGGGTCGGATACGCAGTATTTT. Residues: CATKGDALGSDTQYF.

This clonotype was seen repeatedly, ten times or more. This sequence joins TRBV5-6 and TRBJ2-4; TRBD1 might be the D (6 bases). CDR1 and CDR2 from the germline V gene are SGHDT and YYEEEE. Trimming removed 0 bases from V and 9 bases from J, with 7 bases in between. The CDR3 length is 12 residues. CDR3 region: CASSLGGRIQYF. The CDR3 DNA reads TGTGCCAGCAGCTTGGGGGGGCGCATTCAGTACTTC.